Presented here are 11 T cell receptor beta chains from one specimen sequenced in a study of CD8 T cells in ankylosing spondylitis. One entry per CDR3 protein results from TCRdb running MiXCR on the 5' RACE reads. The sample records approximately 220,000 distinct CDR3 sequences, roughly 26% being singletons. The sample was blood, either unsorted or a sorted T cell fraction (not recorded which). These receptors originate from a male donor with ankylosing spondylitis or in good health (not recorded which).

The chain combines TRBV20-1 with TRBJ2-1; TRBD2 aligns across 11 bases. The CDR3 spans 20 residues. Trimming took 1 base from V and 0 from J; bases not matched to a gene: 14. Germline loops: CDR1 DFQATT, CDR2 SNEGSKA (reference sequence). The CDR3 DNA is TGCAGTGCTAGAGTAAAATTGCCACTAGCGGGAGTTGGCTCCTACAATGAGCAGTTCTTC. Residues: CSARVKLPLAGVGSYNEQFF.

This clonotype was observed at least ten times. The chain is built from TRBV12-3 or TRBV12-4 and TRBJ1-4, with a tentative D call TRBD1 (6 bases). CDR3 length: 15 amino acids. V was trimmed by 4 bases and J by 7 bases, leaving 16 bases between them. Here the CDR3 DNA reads TGTGCCAGCAGTTCCGTAGGGGAGGGGGGTGAAAAACTGTTTTTT. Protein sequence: CASSSVGEGGEKLFF.

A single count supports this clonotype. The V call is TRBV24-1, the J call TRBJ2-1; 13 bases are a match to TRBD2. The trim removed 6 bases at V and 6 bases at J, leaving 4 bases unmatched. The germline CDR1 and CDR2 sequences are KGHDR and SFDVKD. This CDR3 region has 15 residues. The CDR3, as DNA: TGTGCCACCAGTCAACTAGCGGGAGGGTTCAATGAGCAGTTCTTC. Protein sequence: CATSQLAGGFNEQFF.

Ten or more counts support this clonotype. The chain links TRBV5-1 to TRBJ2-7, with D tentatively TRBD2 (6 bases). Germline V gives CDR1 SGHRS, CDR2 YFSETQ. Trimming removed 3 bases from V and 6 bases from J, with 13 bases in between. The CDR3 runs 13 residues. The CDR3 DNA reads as TGCGCCAGCAGCTACCGGGGGAACCTCGAGCAGTACTTC. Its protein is CASSYRGNLEQYF.

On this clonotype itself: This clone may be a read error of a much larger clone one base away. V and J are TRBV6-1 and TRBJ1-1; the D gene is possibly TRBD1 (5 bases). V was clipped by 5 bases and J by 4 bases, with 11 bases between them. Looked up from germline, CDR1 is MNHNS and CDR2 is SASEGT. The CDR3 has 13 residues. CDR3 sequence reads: CASSRTWVTEAFF. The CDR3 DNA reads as TGTGCCAGCAGTCGGACATGGGTCACTGAAGCTTTCTTT.

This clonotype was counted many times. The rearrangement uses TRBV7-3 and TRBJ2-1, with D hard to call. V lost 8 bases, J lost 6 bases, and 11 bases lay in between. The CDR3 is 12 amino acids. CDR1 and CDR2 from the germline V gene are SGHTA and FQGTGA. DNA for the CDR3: TGTGCCAGCTCCGGCCAGACCAATGAGCAGTTCTTC. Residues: CASSGQTNEQFF.

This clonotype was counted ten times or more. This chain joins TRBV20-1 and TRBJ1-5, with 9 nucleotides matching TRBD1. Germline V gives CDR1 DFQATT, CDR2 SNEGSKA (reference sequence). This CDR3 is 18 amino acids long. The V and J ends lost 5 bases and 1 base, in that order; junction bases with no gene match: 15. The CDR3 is CSASPGQGPGSSNQPQHF. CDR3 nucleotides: TGCAGTGCTTCACCGGGACAGGGTCCCGGGTCGAGCAATCAGCCCCAGCATTTT.

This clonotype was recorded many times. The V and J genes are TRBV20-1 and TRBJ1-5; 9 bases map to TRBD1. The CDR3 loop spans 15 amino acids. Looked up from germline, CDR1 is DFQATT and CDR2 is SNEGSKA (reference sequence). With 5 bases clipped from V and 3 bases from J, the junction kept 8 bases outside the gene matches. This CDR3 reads CSAFPGTGFNQPQHF. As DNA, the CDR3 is TGCAGTGCTTTTCCCGGGACAGGGTTCAATCAGCCCCAGCATTTT.

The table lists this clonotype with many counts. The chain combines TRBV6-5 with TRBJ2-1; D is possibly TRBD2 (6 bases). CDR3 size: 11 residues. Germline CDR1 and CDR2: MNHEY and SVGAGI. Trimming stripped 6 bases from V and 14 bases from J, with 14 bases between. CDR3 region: CASRSSGGEFF. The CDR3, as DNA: TGTGCCAGCAGGAGTAGCGGAGGCGAGTTCTTC.

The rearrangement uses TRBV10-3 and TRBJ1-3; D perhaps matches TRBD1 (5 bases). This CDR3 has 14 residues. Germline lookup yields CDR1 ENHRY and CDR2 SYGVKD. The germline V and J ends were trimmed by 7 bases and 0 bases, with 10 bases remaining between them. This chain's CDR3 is CAITQGVSGNTIYF. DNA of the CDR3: TGTGCCATCACCCAGGGTGTCTCTGGAAACACCATATATTTT.

The CDR3 reads CSVEGLAGEEQFF. The DNA of the CDR3 is TGCAGCGTTGAGGGTTTAGCGGGAGAGGAGCAGTTCTTC. This chain uses TRBV29-1 with TRBJ2-1; 9 bases are a match to TRBD2. This CDR3 comprises 13 residues. After removal of 3 bases from V and 10 bases from J, the junction contained 7 bases not matched to a gene. Germline CDR1 and CDR2: SQVTM and ANQGSEA.